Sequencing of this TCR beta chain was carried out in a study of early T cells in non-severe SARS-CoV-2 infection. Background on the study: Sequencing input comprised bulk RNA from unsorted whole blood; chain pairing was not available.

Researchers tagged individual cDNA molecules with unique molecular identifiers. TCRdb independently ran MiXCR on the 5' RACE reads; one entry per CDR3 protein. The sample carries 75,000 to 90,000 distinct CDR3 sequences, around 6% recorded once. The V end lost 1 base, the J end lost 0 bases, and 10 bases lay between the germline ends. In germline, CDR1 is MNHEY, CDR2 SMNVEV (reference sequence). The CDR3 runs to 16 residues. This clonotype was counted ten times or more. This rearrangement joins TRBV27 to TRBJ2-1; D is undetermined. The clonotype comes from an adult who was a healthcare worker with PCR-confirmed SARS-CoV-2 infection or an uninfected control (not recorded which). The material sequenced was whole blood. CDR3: CASSLYASHSYNEQFF. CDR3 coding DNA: TGTGCCAGCAGTTTATACGCGTCCCACTCCTACAATGAGCAGTTCTTC.